This passage covers 27 T cell receptor beta chains from one sample sequenced in a study of TIL therapy for anti-PD-1-resistant metastatic lung cancer. This sample's time point: pre-treatment sample, taken before nivolumab and TIL therapy. Tumor tissue came from excised metastases, mostly pleural nodules or supraclavicular lymph nodes. Sequencing used immunoSEQ v3. Profiling relied on immunoSEQ multiplex PCR, and the TCRdb table lists in-frame clones only, not all of them. Of 95,000 or so clones listed, just over 65% are singletons. The source material was tumor tissue, sampled at baseline. These receptors originate from a person aged 25 to 80 with non-small cell lung cancer.

The sample holds a few counts of this clone. The chain carries TRBV27 and TRBJ2-7, with D possibly TRBD1 on 5 matching bases. The V and J ends lost 6 bases and 6 bases respectively, with 15 bases between them. The CDR3 contains 13 residues. CDR1 and CDR2 (germline): MNHEY, SMNVEV (reference sequence). Here the CDR3 reads CASRRPGFSEQYF. CDR3 in DNA: TGTGCCAGCAGACGACCAGGGTTTAGCGAGCAGTACTTC.

This sequence joins TRBV28 and TRBJ2-1; 8 bases map to TRBD1. The CDR3 has 15 residues. Germline CDR1 and CDR2: MDHEN and SYDVKM. With V trimmed by 8 bases and J by 7 bases, 13 bases remained unmatched. The CDR3 reads CASASGQGARNEQFF. The CDR3 nucleotides are TGTGCCAGCGCTTCAGGACAGGGTGCTAGGAATGAGCAGTTCTTC.

The chain employs TRBV2 and TRBJ1-5; 9 bases are shared with TRBD1. This CDR3 is built from 13 residues. Germline V gene sequence: CDR1 SNHLY, CDR2 FYNNEI. The J segment lost 7 bases and the V segment lost 6 bases, leaving 4 bases of the junction unmatched. The chain's CDR3 is CASRGQGNQPQHF. In DNA, the CDR3 is TGTGCCAGCAGGGGACAGGGAAACCAGCCCCAGCATTTT.

This clone was recorded a few times. This rearrangement joins TRBV5-1 to TRBJ2-1; the match to TRBD2 covers 13 bases. The V gene end was trimmed by 4 bases and the J gene end by 6 bases; junction bases not matched to a gene: 10. The CDR3 runs to 17 residues. Per the germline V gene, CDR1 is SGHRS and CDR2 is YFSETQ. CDR3 coding DNA: TGCGCCAGCAGCCTAGGGACTAGCGGGATAAGGAGCAATGAGCAGTTCTTC. Translating it yields CASSLGTSGIRSNEQFF.

This clone was counted between two and nine times. This sequence joins TRBV7-9 and TRBJ1-3, with D perhaps TRBD1 (5 bases). From germline, CDR1 is SEHNR and CDR2 FQNEAQ (reference sequence). V was trimmed by 6 bases and J by 1 base, leaving 7 bases between them. This CDR3 spans 13 amino acids. DNA of the CDR3: TGTGCCAGCAGGGGGGGATCTGGAAACACCATATATTTT. It translates to CASRGGSGNTIYF.

CDR3 residues: CASKSTTDTQYF. DNA of the CDR3: TGTGCCAGCAAATCGACCACAGATACGCAGTATTTT. The gene calls are TRBV25-1 and TRBJ2-3; no firm D call. The CDR3 spans 12 residues. Trimming stripped 7 bases from V and 2 bases from J, with 7 bases between. Germline V gene lookup returns CDR1 MGHDK and CDR2 SYGVNS.

The chain links TRBV27 to TRBJ2-7, with a weak D call TRBD1 (6 bases). V dropped 4 bases and J dropped 6 bases, with 19 bases sitting between them. The CDR3 covers 15 residues. CDR1 and CDR2 (germline): MNHEY, SMNVEV (reference sequence). Here the CDR3 reads CASSYSGTLICEQYF. In nucleotides, the CDR3 is TGTGCCAGCAGTTATTCCGGGACACTTATCTGCGAGCAGTACTTC.

The CDR3 DNA reads as TGTGCCAGCTCACCGGACGCTAGCGGGACGAACACCGGGGAGCTGTTTTTT. Translation: CASSPDASGTNTGELFF. The chain combines TRBV18 with TRBJ2-2, with 9 bases matching TRBD2. The CDR3 is 17 amino acids. Germline CDR1 is KGHSH and CDR2 is LQKENI. J gave up 0 bases and V 3 bases, and 5 bases lay outside the gene matches.

V is TRBV6-1 and J is TRBJ2-5, with D maybe TRBD2 (5 bases). The germline V and J ends were trimmed by 1 base and 7 bases, with 13 bases remaining between them. The CDR3 runs 14 residues. CDR1 is MNHNS and CDR2 is SASEGT in the germline V gene. This CDR3 reads CASSEVWEQATQYF. In DNA, the CDR3 is TGTGCCAGCAGTGAAGTATGGGAGCAGGCGACCCAGTACTTC.

This clone appeared once. The CDR3 loop reads CASSLTGSPYEQYF. Written as DNA, the CDR3 is TGCGCCAGCAGCTTAACCGGGAGCCCCTACGAGCAGTACTTC. V and J are TRBV5-1 and TRBJ2-7; TRBD2 might be the D (6 bases). This CDR3 has 14 amino acids. With 2 bases removed from V and 2 bases from J, the gap between germline ends came to 11 bases. CDR1 and CDR2 from the germline V gene are SGHRS and YFSETQ.

This chain connects TRBV25-1 to TRBJ1-1, with D unresolved. V gave up 5 bases and J gave up 4 bases, with 14 bases separating them. This CDR3 comprises 14 residues. Germline CDR1 is MGHDK and CDR2 is SYGVNS. This chain's CDR3 is CASSPELVSTEAFF. The DNA for the CDR3 is TGTGCCAGCAGTCCCGAGTTGGTATCCACTGAAGCTTTCTTT.

The chain combines TRBV28 with TRBJ2-3; D is unresolved. V lost 3 bases to trimming and J lost 2 bases, with 6 bases between them. There are 13 residues in the CDR3. CDR1 is MDHEN and CDR2 is SYDVKM in the germline V gene. The CDR3 reads CASSFFLTDTQYF. The CDR3 DNA reads TGTGCCAGCAGTTTCTTTCTCACAGATACGCAGTATTTT.

This chain joins TRBV15 and TRBJ2-7; unclear D gene. Trimming stripped 0 bases from V and 2 bases from J, with 11 bases between. The CDR3 contains 15 residues. CDR1 and CDR2 from the germline V gene are LNHNV and YYDKDF (reference sequence). The CDR3 coding sequence is TGTGCCACCAGCAGAGATGATGGGCTGCCCTACGAGCAGTACTTC. It translates to CATSRDDGLPYEQYF.

The genes are TRBV5-4 and TRBJ2-4; D gene ambiguous. This CDR3 has 14 residues. The germline V gene encodes CDR1 SGHNT and CDR2 YYREEE (reference sequence). V dropped 2 bases and J dropped 7 bases, with 13 bases sitting between them. The CDR3: CASSFESGPNIQYF. The DNA of the CDR3 is TGTGCCAGCAGCTTTGAGTCGGGCCCCAACATTCAGTACTTC. The whole variable domain, remainder taken from reference TRBV5-4 and TRBJ2-4, is ETGVTQSPTHLIKTRGQQVTLRCSSQSGHNTVSWYQQALGQGPQFIFQYYREEENGRGNFPPRFSGLQFPNYSSELNVNALELDDSALYLCASSFESGPNIQYFGAGTRLSVL.

This clone was picked up a small number of times. This rearrangement joins TRBV24-1 to TRBJ1-4; D possibly corresponds to TRBD1 (6 bases). From germline, CDR1 is KGHDR and CDR2 SFDVKD. Trimming took 7 bases from V and 7 from J, leaving 12 bases between them. The CDR3 is made up of 13 amino acids. In DNA, the CDR3 is TGTGCCACCAGGGGGGGCCTCGGTGAAAAACTGTTTTTT. Encoded protein: CATRGGLGEKLFF.

CDR3 DNA sequence: TGTGCCATCAGTGAGTCAGGACAGACATTTGAGACCCAGTACTTC. Encoded protein: CAISESGQTFETQYF. The V call is TRBV10-3, the J call TRBJ2-5, with D maybe TRBD1 (6 bases). This CDR3 region has 15 residues. V lost 0 bases and J 5 bases, leaving 13 bases between the germline ends. The germline V gene encodes CDR1 ENHRY and CDR2 SYGVKD.

This chain links TRBV28 with TRBJ2-1, with D possibly being TRBD2 (7 bases). Trimming removed 5 bases at V and 4 bases at J, with 15 bases between. Germline V gives CDR1 MDHEN, CDR2 SYDVKM. The CDR3 runs to 15 residues. The CDR3 sequence: CASSPLGGGYNEQFF. DNA of the CDR3: TGTGCCAGCAGTCCCCTAGGGGGAGGGTACAATGAGCAGTTCTTC.

Details on this clone: An end of the junction differs from the germline gene, which may be a read error. The CDR3 DNA is TGCAGCGCTGAAGGGGGCGCGAACTATGGCTACACCTTC. It translates to CSAEGGANYGYTF. The chain employs TRBV29-1 and TRBJ1-2, with TRBD1 matching 7 bases. Germline V gene lookup returns CDR1 SQVTM and CDR2 ANQGSEA. The CDR3 runs 13 residues.

The V call is TRBV4-3, the J call TRBJ2-3; no clear D gene. Germline V gene sequence: CDR1 LGHNA, CDR2 YSLEER. The CDR3 length is 14 residues. V was cut by 0 bases and J by 0 bases, with 4 bases left in between. The CDR3 coding sequence is TGCGCCAGCAGCCAAGAGTGGAGCACAGATACGCAGTATTTT. It yields the protein CASSQEWSTDTQYF.

This chain connects TRBV5-1 to TRBJ2-3, with no clear D. Deletions cut 0 bases from V and 0 bases from J, with 8 bases between. The germline CDR1 and CDR2 sequences are SGHRS and YFSETQ. The length of the CDR3 is 15 residues. CDR3 amino acids: CASSLDGKSTDTQYF. The CDR3 DNA is TGCGCCAGCAGCTTGGATGGGAAGAGCACAGATACGCAGTATTTT.

This clone was seen at least ten times. This chain uses TRBV5-1 with TRBJ2-1; the D gene is possibly TRBD1 (6 bases). Germline lookup yields CDR1 SGHRS and CDR2 YFSETQ. Trimming took off 1 base at V and 4 bases at J, with 12 bases between the two ends. The CDR3 contains 15 residues. Here the CDR3 reads CASSLLGALYNEQFF. The DNA for the CDR3 is TGCGCCAGCAGCTTGTTGGGGGCGCTTTACAATGAGCAGTTCTTC.

This clone was observed a few times. The rearrangement uses TRBV6-4 and TRBJ1-6; D perhaps matches TRBD1 (5 bases). Germline loops: CDR1 MRHNA, CDR2 SNTAGT. This CDR3 is built from 15 residues. Trimming cost V 5 bases and J 8 bases, with 16 bases left between them. For the CDR3, the DNA is TGTGCCAGCAGTCAATCCGCGGGGGGTTATTCACCCCTCCACTTT. It specifies CASSQSAGGYSPLHF.

This chain joins TRBV12-1 and TRBJ2-7; TRBD2 reflects the table's D call only, with no check against the DNA. TRBV12-1 is deemed a pseudogene. CDR3 length: 17 residues. The CDR3 loop is CASSPLNPGGPAYEQYF. The CDR3 DNA reads TGTGCCAGCAGCCCATTAAATCCCGGGGGACCCGCCTACGAGCAGTACTTC.

This clone has a handful of counts. The rearrangement joins TRBV11-3 to TRBJ2-3, with TRBD2 matching 10 bases. Germline CDR1 reads SGHNT; CDR2 reads YENEEA. The CDR3 runs to 16 residues. The V and J ends lost 4 bases and 1 base, in that order; junction bases with no gene match: 5. In DNA, the CDR3 is TGTGCCAGCAGCTCTAGCGGGGGCTGGGGCACAGATACGCAGTATTTT. It yields the protein CASSSSGGWGTDTQYF.

The rearrangement uses TRBV6-6 and TRBJ2-3, with 9 nucleotides matching TRBD1. The CDR3 consists of 18 residues. Germline V gene data show CDR1 as MNHNY and CDR2 as SVGAGI (reference sequence). Trimming took 5 bases from V and 3 from J; bases not matched to a gene: 15. As DNA, the CDR3 is TGTGCCAGCAGTCGAAGACCGACTCCGGGACAGGGAACAGATACGCAGTATTTT. Protein: CASSRRPTPGQGTDTQYF.

In DNA form, the CDR3 reads TGTGCCAGCAGCCCTCCACGTGAGCGGGGGCACTACGAGCAGTACTTC. This translates into CASSPPRERGHYEQYF. The V and J genes are TRBV6-2 or TRBV6-3 and TRBJ2-7; TRBD2 aligns across 8 bases. CDR1 is MNHEY, CDR2 SVGEGT, per germline. The CDR3 spans 16 residues. Trimming cost V 6 bases and J 3 bases; bases outside gene matches: 13.

This clone has only a few counts. The rearrangement joins TRBV28 to TRBJ2-5; D might be TRBD2 (5 bases). Germline V gives CDR1 MDHEN, CDR2 SYDVKM. The CDR3 covers 15 residues. Trimming removed 5 bases from V and 4 bases from J, with 17 bases in between. This CDR3 reads CASSLVSAGTETQYF. The DNA for the CDR3 is TGTGCCAGCAGTCTCGTGTCTGCGGGTACAGAGACCCAGTACTTC.